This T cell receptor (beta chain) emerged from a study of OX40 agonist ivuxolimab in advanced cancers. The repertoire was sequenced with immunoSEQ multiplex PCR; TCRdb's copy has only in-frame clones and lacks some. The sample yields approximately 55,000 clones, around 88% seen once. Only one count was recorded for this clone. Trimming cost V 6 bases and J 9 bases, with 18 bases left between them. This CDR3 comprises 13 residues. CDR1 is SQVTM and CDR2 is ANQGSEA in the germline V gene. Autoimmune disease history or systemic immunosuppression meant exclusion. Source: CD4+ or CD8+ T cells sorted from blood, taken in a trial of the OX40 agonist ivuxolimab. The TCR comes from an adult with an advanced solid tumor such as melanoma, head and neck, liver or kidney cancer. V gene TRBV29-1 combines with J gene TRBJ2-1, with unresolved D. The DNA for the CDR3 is TGCAGCGTCTACCGAGGCGCTGGTCTTGAGCAGTTCTTC. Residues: CSVYRGAGLEQFF.